The 20 T cell receptor beta chains below all came from one sample that was sequenced in a study of T cell changes during pregnancy in multiple sclerosis. Clones were read by immunoSEQ multiplex PCR, and TCRdb kept only the in-frame ones, dropping some. The sample lists around 20,000 clones; approximately 88% were seen once. Sequenced here: CD8+ T cells from peripheral blood mononuclear cells, sampled after pregnancy. These receptors all come from a female donor in good health, enrolled as a control in a pregnancy study.

The chain carries TRBV7-9 and TRBJ2-7; a weak D match, TRBD1 (6 bases). The ends were cut back, 6 bases at V and 3 bases at J, with 12 bases in the middle. The CDR3 sequence is 13 residues long. The V gene's germline CDR1 is SEHNR and CDR2 FQNEAQ (reference sequence). The CDR3 sequence is CASSSQGGYEQYF. The CDR3 DNA reads TGTGCCAGCAGTTCCCAAGGGGGCTACGAGCAGTACTTC.

The V and J genes are TRBV15 and TRBJ2-3, with 12 bases fitting TRBD2. CDR1 and CDR2 from the germline V gene are LNHNV and YYDKDF (reference sequence). The CDR3 runs 19 residues. After removal of 5 bases from V and 0 bases from J, the junction contained 12 bases not matched to a gene. In DNA, the CDR3 is TGTGCCACCAGCGGCGAGACTAGCGGGGGTGATCATAGCACAGATACGCAGTATTTT. Its translation is CATSGETSGGDHSTDTQYF.

The chain combines TRBV2 with TRBJ1-1; D perhaps matches TRBD1 (6 bases). The CDR3 extends over 11 amino acids. With 7 bases removed from V and 11 bases from J, the gap between germline ends came to 14 bases. The germline V gene encodes CDR1 SNHLY and CDR2 FYNNEI. The CDR3: CASIGGRRAFF. The DNA of the CDR3 is TGTGCCAGCATCGGGGGGCGCCGGGCTTTCTTT.

V and J are TRBV4-3 and TRBJ2-7, with 9 nucleotides matching TRBD2. The CDR3 is 16 amino acids. J gave up 5 bases and V 1 base, and 9 bases lay outside the gene matches. Germline CDR1 LGHNA, CDR2 YSLEER. For the CDR3, the DNA is TGCGCCAGCAGCCAAGGAGTGGCAGCGGGGGGCCACGAGCAGTACTTC. Translating it yields CASSQGVAAGGHEQYF.

The rearrangement joins TRBV12-2 to TRBJ1-2. TRBV12-2 is assigned pseudogene status. CDR3 length: 14 residues. The DNA for the CDR3 is TGTGCAAGTCGCTTATATCGGCGGATCTATGGCTACACCTTC. It encodes CASRLYRRIYGYTF.

The table lists this clone with a few counts. The chain carries TRBV6-4 and TRBJ2-1; 13 bases are a match to TRBD2. The V segment lost 0 bases and the J segment 5 bases; nucleotides outside the gene matches: 1. The length of the CDR3 is 16 residues. Per the germline V gene, CDR1 is MRHNA and CDR2 is SNTAGT. The CDR3 bases are TGTGCCAGCAGTGACTCGACTAGCGGGGGGCACAATGAGCAGTTCTTC. It is translated as CASSDSTSGGHNEQFF.

The chain couples TRBV6-6 to TRBJ2-7, with D possibly TRBD1 on 6 matching bases. Germline V gene sequence: CDR1 MNHNY, CDR2 SVGAGI (reference sequence). The V and J ends lost 4 bases and 3 bases respectively, with 13 bases between them. The CDR3 has 14 residues. The CDR3 loop is CASSFGQILYEQYF. CDR3 nucleotide sequence: TGTGCCAGCAGTTTTGGACAGATACTCTACGAGCAGTACTTC.

The chain links TRBV6-1 to TRBJ1-1; D is uncertain. The V end was cut by 2 bases, the J end by 1 base, with 5 bases between. The germline V gene encodes CDR1 MNHNS and CDR2 SASEGT. This CDR3 spans 13 amino acids. In DNA form, the CDR3 reads TGTGCCAGCAGTGAACGGGAGAACACTGAAGCTTTCTTT. Its translation: CASSERENTEAFF.

The CDR3 loop is CSVSGEVGTEAFF. CDR3 DNA sequence: TGCAGCGTAAGTGGGGAGGTAGGCACTGAAGCTTTCTTT. The chain has TRBV29-1 and TRBJ1-1; D not certain. This CDR3 has 13 residues. Germline lookup yields CDR1 SQVTM and CDR2 ANQGSEA. V lost 6 bases and J 4 bases, leaving 15 bases between the germline ends. The variable domain in full, with the rest retrieved from reference TRBV29-1 and TRBJ1-1, is SAVISQKPSRDICQRGTSLTIQCQVDSQVTMMFWYRQQPGQSLTLIATANQGSEATYESGFVIDKFPISRPNLTFSTLTVSNMSPEDSSIYLCSVSGEVGTEAFFGQGTRLTVV.

The chain links TRBV2 to TRBJ1-1; 7 bases match TRBD1. There are 15 residues in the CDR3. Germline V lookup: CDR1 SNHLY, CDR2 FYNNEI. V was clipped by 4 bases and J by 1 base; unmatched bases: 6. For the CDR3, the DNA is TGTGCCAGCAGTGGAGGGGGCGGGCAGAACACTGAAGCTTTCTTT. Amino acid sequence: CASSGGGGQNTEAFF.

The chain joins TRBV7-9 to TRBJ2-5; no reliable D call. The CDR3 spans 13 residues. Trimming stripped 3 bases from V and 2 bases from J, with 7 bases between. Per the germline V gene, CDR1 is SEHNR and CDR2 is FQNEAQ (reference sequence). This chain's CDR3 is CASSFPGQETQYF. CDR3 DNA: TGTGCCAGCAGCTTTCCAGGTCAAGAGACCCAGTACTTC. Supplemented by reference TRBV7-9 and TRBJ2-5, the full variable domain reads DTGVSQNPRHKITKRGQNVTFRCDPISEHNRLYWYRQTLGQGPEFLTYFQNEAQLEKSRLLSDRFSAERPKGSFSTLEIQRTEQGDSAMYLCASSFPGQETQYFGPGTRLLVL.

The V gene is TRBV6-5, the J gene TRBJ1-1; D is perhaps TRBD1 (6 bases). V was shortened by 5 bases and J by 7 bases, with 17 bases between the two germline ends. Germline CDR1 reads MNHEY; CDR2 reads SVGAGI. The CDR3 runs 14 residues. This chain's CDR3 is CASSTLWGLNEAFF. CDR3 sequence (DNA): TGTGCCAGCAGTACCCTTTGGGGGCTCAATGAAGCTTTCTTT.

This sequence joins TRBV10-3 and TRBJ1-5, with D possibly matching TRBD1 (5 bases). The CDR3 consists of 15 residues. Trimming took off 0 bases at V and 5 bases at J, with 11 bases between the two ends. The germline V gene encodes CDR1 ENHRY and CDR2 SYGVKD. CDR3 nucleotides: TGTGCCATCAGTGAGTCGACGGGGGGGGATCAGCCCCAGCATTTT. Translation: CAISESTGGDQPQHF.

The chain links TRBV5-6 to TRBJ2-7; perhaps TRBD1 as D (6 bases). Between the trimmed V and J ends, which lost 2 bases and 0 bases, there was a span of 15 bases. The CDR3 is made up of 16 amino acids. Per germline, CDR1 SGHDT and CDR2 YYEEEE. The CDR3 loop reads CASSLLTGSNSYEQYF. CDR3 DNA sequence: TGTGCCAGCAGCTTACTAACAGGGTCCAACTCCTACGAGCAGTACTTC.

The chain combines TRBV6-5 with TRBJ2-3; D gene unclear. CDR1 and CDR2 from the germline V gene are MNHEY and SVGAGI. V lost 2 bases and J lost 1, with 7 bases in between. The CDR3 length is 14 residues. In DNA, the CDR3 is TGTGCCAGCAGTTACGTCTACCGCACAGATACGCAGTATTTT. Protein: CASSYVYRTDTQYF.

The chain couples TRBV4-2 to TRBJ2-1, with D uncertain. The ends were cut back, 0 bases at V and 9 bases at J, with 18 bases in the middle. The V gene's germline CDR1 is LGHNA and CDR2 YNFKEQ. The CDR3 runs to 16 residues. CDR3 amino acids: CASSQDRIRPSGEQFF. Written as DNA, the CDR3 is TGTGCCAGCAGCCAAGATCGGATACGCCCATCGGGTGAGCAGTTCTTC.

This chain connects TRBV4-3 to TRBJ2-2, with TRBD1 matching over 9 bases. Germline V CDR1 and CDR2: LGHNA, YSLEER. Trimming at V came to 9 bases and at J to 0 bases, leaving 2 bases not matched to a gene. The CDR3 sequence is 14 residues long. CDR3 in amino acids: CASRTGANTGELFF. CDR3 sequence (DNA): TGCGCCAGTCGGACAGGGGCGAACACCGGGGAGCTGTTTTTT.

J is TRBJ2-3 and V is TRBV6-4; 9 positions agree with TRBD1. V trimming: 2 bases; J trimming: 4 bases; junction bases outside the gene matches: 4. CDR3 length equals 15 residues. Germline loops: CDR1 MRHNA, CDR2 SNTAGT. DNA for the CDR3: TGTGCCAGCAGTGACGATACAGGGGGCGCAGATACGCAGTATTTT. It translates to CASSDDTGGADTQYF.

The rearrangement joins TRBV7-8 to TRBJ2-1; D gene ambiguous. Per the germline V gene, CDR1 is SGHVS and CDR2 is FQNEAQ. V was trimmed by 1 base and J by 3 bases, leaving 7 bases between them. This CDR3 spans 14 amino acids. The CDR3 is CASSLGAVYNEQFF. CDR3 coding DNA: TGTGCCAGCAGCTTAGGGGCAGTCTACAATGAGCAGTTCTTC.

This clone was counted between two and nine times. The rearrangement joins TRBV4-2 to TRBJ2-2, with D unresolved. This CDR3 region has 13 residues. Germline V gene sequence: CDR1 LGHNA, CDR2 YNFKEQ. V lost 1 base and J lost 3, with 3 bases in between. CDR3 in amino acids: CASSQADTGELFF. CDR3 DNA sequence: TGTGCCAGCAGCCAAGCGGACACCGGGGAGCTGTTTTTT.